The entry below describes one T cell receptor beta chain. The antigen remains unidentified. TCRB transcripts that were expressed got sequenced, as all of the isolated RNA had been reverse transcribed. There were millions of reads on average in the naive, central memory and regulatory T cell samples. The repertoire was sequenced with immunoSEQ multiplex PCR; TCRdb's copy has only in-frame clones and lacks some. Here the sample spans over 150,000 clones, around 10% being singletons. The data are from a study of beta chain features in type 1 diabetes. Study observations and caveats: Researchers report that Type 1 diabetes patients had moderately but significantly shorter TCRB CDR3s across all four CD4+ subsets.

This CDR3 has 15 amino acids. Trimming cost V 4 bases and J 6 bases; bases outside gene matches: 11. CDR1 and CDR2 from the germline V gene are MDHEN and SYDVKM. The V call is TRBV28, the J call TRBJ1-2, with 7 bases that match TRBD1. Material for sequencing was central memory CD4+ T cells from blood. This receptor was taken from a man aged 25 to 40 with type 1 diabetes. CDR3 nucleotides: TGTGCCAGCAGTTCCCCCGGGACAGAGAGGAATGGCTACACCTTC. Translated, it gives CASSSPGTERNGYTF.